This record covers a single T cell receptor beta chain. Its specificity is not known. This record comes from a study of beta chain features in type 1 diabetes. TCRB transcripts that were expressed got sequenced, as all of the isolated RNA had been reverse transcribed. Assay: immunoSEQ multiplex PCR; the TCRdb copy retains only in-frame clones and omits some. The data show about 220,000 clones, with roughly a tenth seen just once and 1% to 1.5% held by the top ten. Overall study findings and caveats: For TCRB rearrangement, an influence of HLA type remained unresolved here.

The V gene lost 1 base and the J gene lost 4 bases, with 14 bases spanning the gap. CDR1 and CDR2 (germline): LGHNA, YNFKEQ. This CDR3 is 16 amino acids long. The receptor comes from a man between 18 and 29 years old in good health. Sequences were obtained from central memory CD4+ T cells from blood. The chain couples TRBV4-2 to TRBJ1-5; D may be TRBD1 (5 bases). CDR3 amino acids: CASSQGAGGVNQPQHF. The CDR3 DNA reads as TGTGCCAGCAGCCAAGGGGCTGGGGGTGTTAATCAGCCCCAGCATTTT.